The rows below give T cell receptor beta chains drawn from one sample of a study of OX40 agonist ivuxolimab in advanced cancers. The protocol was immunoSEQ multiplex PCR, while the TCRdb copy is restricted to in-frame clones and leaves out a portion. The profile shows roughly 65,000 clones, about 80% of them singletons. The material sequenced was CD4+ or CD8+ T cells sorted from blood, taken in a trial of the OX40 agonist ivuxolimab. These receptors came from an adult with an advanced solid tumor such as melanoma, head and neck, liver or kidney cancer. Each CDR3 is given with its conserved first and last residue. D genes are given only for firm matches. A row's size may be missing; if present it is once, few, many or a size class.

j_call: TRBJ1-2; clone_size: -; cdr3_length: 13; d_call: -; v_call: TRBV2; cdr3_nt: TGTGCCAGCAGCGCACAGGCCGACTATGGCTACACCTTC; cdr3_aa: CASSAQADYGYTF
j_call: TRBJ1-1; clone_size: -; cdr3_length: 11; d_call: -; v_call: TRBV6-5; cdr3_nt: TGTGCCAGCAGTGATCGCAGGGACGCTTTCTTT; cdr3_aa: CASSDRRDAFF
j_call: TRBJ1-1; clone_size: -; cdr3_length: 12; d_call: -; v_call: TRBV10-1; cdr3_nt: TGCGCCAGCAGTGAGAGGCAGGGAAGAGCTTTCTTT; cdr3_aa: CASSERQGRAFF
j_call: TRBJ1-3; clone_size: -; cdr3_length: 15; d_call: TRBD1; v_call: TRBV5-1; cdr3_nt: TGCGCCAGCAGCGTTGTGACAGGGAGTGGAAACACCATATATTTT; cdr3_aa: CASSVVTGSGNTIYF
j_call: TRBJ1-1; clone_size: -; cdr3_length: 13; d_call: -; v_call: TRBV30; cdr3_nt: TGTGCCTGGACCAGGCCGGGGGACACTGAAGCTTTCTTT; cdr3_aa: CAWTRPGDTEAFF
j_call: TRBJ2-7; clone_size: -; cdr3_length: 16; d_call: TRBD1; v_call: TRBV7-9; cdr3_nt: TGTGCCAGCAGCTTAAGTCGGACGACAGGGGGAGACGAGCAGTACTTC; cdr3_aa: CASSLSRTTGGDEQYF
j_call: TRBJ2-7; clone_size: -; cdr3_length: 14; d_call: -; v_call: TRBV5-1; cdr3_nt: TGCGCCAGCAGCCCGACCCCAGCAGCCTACGAGCAGTACTTC; cdr3_aa: CASSPTPAAYEQYF
j_call: TRBJ1-1; clone_size: -; cdr3_length: 13; d_call: -; v_call: TRBV2; cdr3_nt: TGTGCCAGCAGCGAAGAGCGGGGCACTGAAGCTTTCTTT; cdr3_aa: CASSEERGTEAFF
j_call: TRBJ1-2; clone_size: -; cdr3_length: 12; d_call: -; v_call: TRBV27; cdr3_nt: TGTGCCAGCAGTTTAACCGGGGATGGCTACACCTTC; cdr3_aa: CASSLTGDGYTF
j_call: TRBJ1-5; clone_size: -; cdr3_length: 15; d_call: -; v_call: TRBV19; cdr3_nt: TGTGCCAGTAGTCGACAGCTTTTTAGCAATCAGCCCCAGCATTTT; cdr3_aa: CASSRQLFSNQPQHF
j_call: TRBJ2-5; clone_size: few; cdr3_length: 13; d_call: -; v_call: TRBV5-1; cdr3_nt: TGCGCCAGCAGCTTGGCCAGCCAAGAGACCCAGTACTTC; cdr3_aa: CASSLASQETQYF
j_call: TRBJ1-5; clone_size: -; cdr3_length: 12; d_call: TRBD1; v_call: TRBV6-5; cdr3_nt: TGTGCCAGCAGAGATCGACAGGGTGCCCAGCATTTT; cdr3_aa: CASRDRQGAQHF
j_call: TRBJ2-3; clone_size: few; cdr3_length: 13; d_call: TRBD2; v_call: TRBV28; cdr3_nt: TGTGCCATCGGGACTAGCGGGACCCCTACGCAGTATTTT; cdr3_aa: CAIGTSGTPTQYF
j_call: TRBJ2-7; clone_size: -; cdr3_length: 16; d_call: -; v_call: TRBV5-4; cdr3_nt: TGTGCCAGCAGCTTGGCCGGTGGGGGGAGCTCCTACGAGCAGTACTTC; cdr3_aa: CASSLAGGGSSYEQYF
j_call: TRBJ2-5; clone_size: -; cdr3_length: 14; d_call: -; v_call: TRBV5-4; cdr3_nt: TGTGCCAGCAGCCTGAGACTAAAGGCAGAGACCCAGTACTTC; cdr3_aa: CASSLRLKAETQYF
j_call: TRBJ2-1; clone_size: -; cdr3_length: 15; d_call: TRBD2; v_call: TRBV2; cdr3_nt: TGTGCCAGCAGTGCTACTAGCGGGAGTCCGAGTGAGCAGTTCTTC; cdr3_aa: CASSATSGSPSEQFF
j_call: TRBJ1-4; clone_size: -; cdr3_length: 15; d_call: -; v_call: TRBV21-1; cdr3_nt: TGTGCCAGCGGCCCCCGGGAGGGTCCTGAGGAAAAACTGTTTTTT; cdr3_aa: CASGPREGPEEKLFF
j_call: TRBJ2-7; clone_size: -; cdr3_length: 15; d_call: TRBD1; v_call: TRBV27; cdr3_nt: TGTGCCAGCACTCCCGAAGGGACAGGGGGCTACGAGCAGTACTTC; cdr3_aa: CASTPEGTGGYEQYF
j_call: TRBJ2-3; clone_size: -; cdr3_length: 15; d_call: -; v_call: TRBV11-3; cdr3_nt: TGTGCCAGCAGCTTAGCAGGGACCAACACAGATACGCAGTATTTT; cdr3_aa: CASSLAGTNTDTQYF
j_call: TRBJ1-6; clone_size: -; cdr3_length: 12; d_call: -; v_call: TRBV7-9; cdr3_nt: TGTGCCAGCAGAACCCATAGTTCACCCCTCCACTTT; cdr3_aa: CASRTHSSPLHF
j_call: TRBJ2-3; clone_size: -; cdr3_length: 16; d_call: TRBD2; v_call: TRBV18; cdr3_nt: TGTGCCAGCTCACCAGGTAGCGGGGACCAGACAGATACGCAGTATTTT; cdr3_aa: CASSPGSGDQTDTQYF
j_call: TRBJ1-5; clone_size: -; cdr3_length: 14; d_call: TRBD1; v_call: TRBV27; cdr3_nt: TGTGCCAGCAGGAGGACAGGGGAAGTTCAGCCCCAGCATTTT; cdr3_aa: CASRRTGEVQPQHF
j_call: TRBJ2-6; clone_size: -; cdr3_length: 17; d_call: -; v_call: TRBV5-6; cdr3_nt: TGTGCCAGCCTAGGCAGGGGCCATATCTCTGGGGCCAACGTCCTGACTTTC; cdr3_aa: CASLGRGHISGANVLTF
j_call: TRBJ1-5; clone_size: few; cdr3_length: 15; d_call: TRBD1; v_call: TRBV7-8; cdr3_nt: TGTGCCAGCGGCGGGCAGGGGGGCAGCAATCAGCCCCAGCATTTT; cdr3_aa: CASGGQGGSNQPQHF
j_call: TRBJ2-7; clone_size: -; cdr3_length: 14; d_call: -; v_call: TRBV27; cdr3_nt: TGTGCCAGCACCAAAAGCTCGGGATCCTACGAGCAGTACTTC; cdr3_aa: CASTKSSGSYEQYF
j_call: TRBJ1-2; clone_size: -; cdr3_length: 15; d_call: TRBD1; v_call: TRBV6-5; cdr3_nt: TGTGCCAGCAGACCGTACGGACAGGGCTTGGGTGGCTACACCTTC; cdr3_aa: CASRPYGQGLGGYTF
j_call: TRBJ1-2; clone_size: -; cdr3_length: 13; d_call: -; v_call: TRBV6-1; cdr3_nt: TGTGCCAGCAGTGAAACGGCGGGGTATGGCTACACCTTC; cdr3_aa: CASSETAGYGYTF
j_call: TRBJ1-2; clone_size: once; cdr3_length: 16; d_call: TRBD1; v_call: TRBV4-2; cdr3_nt: TGTGCCAGCAGCCACCCTTATAAGGACAGGGCGGCTGGCTACACCTTC; cdr3_aa: CASSHPYKDRAAGYTF
j_call: TRBJ2-5; clone_size: -; cdr3_length: 14; d_call: TRBD2; v_call: TRBV28; cdr3_nt: TGTGCCAGCAGGGAACTAGCGGGAGGAAAGACCCAGTACTTC; cdr3_aa: CASRELAGGKTQYF
j_call: TRBJ1-2; clone_size: -; cdr3_length: 15; d_call: -; v_call: TRBV18; cdr3_nt: TGTGCCAGCTCACTACGACAGGAACTAGACTATGGCTACACCTTC; cdr3_aa: CASSLRQELDYGYTF
j_call: TRBJ2-7; clone_size: -; cdr3_length: 14; d_call: TRBD2; v_call: TRBV6-1; cdr3_nt: TGTGCCAGCAGCATACCGGGAGGCCACTACGAGCAGTACTTC; cdr3_aa: CASSIPGGHYEQYF
j_call: TRBJ1-2; clone_size: -; cdr3_length: 15; d_call: TRBD1; v_call: TRBV5-1; cdr3_nt: TGCGCCAGCAGCTTGGGTACAGGGGGTAACTATGGCTACACCTTC; cdr3_aa: CASSLGTGGNYGYTF
j_call: TRBJ1-2; clone_size: -; cdr3_length: 16; d_call: -; v_call: TRBV5-1; cdr3_nt: TGCGCCAGCAGCCTGGGAGGGGCAGGGTCCTCCTATGGCTACACCTTC; cdr3_aa: CASSLGGAGSSYGYTF
j_call: TRBJ2-1; clone_size: -; cdr3_length: 13; d_call: -; v_call: TRBV5-1; cdr3_nt: TGCGCCAGCAGCTCCACGCAGGGGTATGAGCAGTTCTTC; cdr3_aa: CASSSTQGYEQFF
j_call: TRBJ1-5; clone_size: -; cdr3_length: 12; d_call: -; v_call: TRBV19; cdr3_nt: TGTGCCAGTAGGACAAAGAATCAGCCCCAGCATTTT; cdr3_aa: CASRTKNQPQHF
j_call: TRBJ2-5; clone_size: -; cdr3_length: 15; d_call: TRBD2; v_call: TRBV19; cdr3_nt: TGTGCCAGTAGTACATCTGGCGGGGGGGGAAAGACCCAGTACTTC; cdr3_aa: CASSTSGGGGKTQYF
j_call: TRBJ2-7; clone_size: -; cdr3_length: 12; d_call: -; v_call: TRBV9; cdr3_nt: TGTGCCAGCAGCAAGGACACATACGAGCAGTACTTC; cdr3_aa: CASSKDTYEQYF
j_call: TRBJ1-1; clone_size: once; cdr3_length: 14; d_call: -; v_call: TRBV5-1; cdr3_nt: TGCGCCAGCAGCCCTAGGGGGGACAACACTGAAGCTTTCTTT; cdr3_aa: CASSPRGDNTEAFF
j_call: TRBJ1-1; clone_size: -; cdr3_length: 14; d_call: TRBD1; v_call: TRBV6-1; cdr3_nt: TGTGCCAGCAGCCAACCCCCCGCGACAGGGGTAGCTTTCTTT; cdr3_aa: CASSQPPATGVAFF
j_call: TRBJ2-7; clone_size: -; cdr3_length: 13; d_call: TRBD1; v_call: TRBV19; cdr3_nt: TGTGCCAGTAGTGCGTACCGGGACAGCGAGCAGTACTTC; cdr3_aa: CASSAYRDSEQYF
j_call: TRBJ1-5; clone_size: few; cdr3_length: 16; d_call: -; v_call: TRBV28; cdr3_nt: TGTGCCAGCAGCCCGGGGGGCAGGGATAGCAATCAGCCCCAGCATTTT; cdr3_aa: CASSPGGRDSNQPQHF
j_call: TRBJ1-1; clone_size: few; cdr3_length: 11; d_call: -; v_call: TRBV10-3; cdr3_nt: TGTGCCATCAGAGGGAACACTGAAGCTTTCTTT; cdr3_aa: CAIRGNTEAFF
j_call: TRBJ1-5; clone_size: -; cdr3_length: 12; d_call: TRBD1; v_call: TRBV6-6; cdr3_nt: TGTGCCAGCAGCAACTCAGGGGGACCCCAGCATTTT; cdr3_aa: CASSNSGGPQHF
j_call: TRBJ2-7; clone_size: -; cdr3_length: 13; d_call: -; v_call: TRBV19; cdr3_nt: TGTGCCAGTAGTCTACAGGGTCCCTACGAGCAGTACTTC; cdr3_aa: CASSLQGPYEQYF
j_call: TRBJ2-7; clone_size: -; cdr3_length: 14; d_call: TRBD2; v_call: TRBV9; cdr3_nt: TGTGCCAGCAGCGCGGGACTAGCGGGGGAGGAGCAGTACTTC; cdr3_aa: CASSAGLAGEEQYF
j_call: TRBJ1-3; clone_size: -; cdr3_length: 10; d_call: -; v_call: TRBV6-1; cdr3_nt: TGTGCCAGCAGTGAAGTCTCCATATATTTT; cdr3_aa: CASSEVSIYF
j_call: TRBJ2-2; clone_size: -; cdr3_length: 14; d_call: -; v_call: TRBV7-7; cdr3_nt: TGTGCCAGCAGCCGGGACATTAACACCGGGGAGCTGTTTTTT; cdr3_aa: CASSRDINTGELFF
j_call: TRBJ1-4; clone_size: -; cdr3_length: 13; d_call: -; v_call: TRBV27; cdr3_nt: TGTGCCAGCAGTTTAAGGTCAGGGTTGGAACTGTTTTTT; cdr3_aa: CASSLRSGLELFF
j_call: TRBJ1-5; clone_size: -; cdr3_length: 18; d_call: -; v_call: TRBV10-1; cdr3_nt: TGCGCCAGCAGTCCCAAGGGGAGGGACGGACGGTGGAATCAGCCCCAGCATTTT; cdr3_aa: CASSPKGRDGRWNQPQHF
j_call: TRBJ1-1; clone_size: -; cdr3_length: 15; d_call: TRBD1; v_call: TRBV6-1; cdr3_nt: TGTGCCAGCAGTGAGCCCGCAGGGGGGTCTGCTGAAGCTTTCTTT; cdr3_aa: CASSEPAGGSAEAFF
j_call: TRBJ2-2; clone_size: few; cdr3_length: 14; d_call: -; v_call: TRBV11-1; cdr3_nt: TGTGCCAGCAGCCTTAGCGGGAACACCGGGGAGCTGTTTTTT; cdr3_aa: CASSLSGNTGELFF
j_call: TRBJ1-2; clone_size: -; cdr3_length: 13; d_call: -; v_call: TRBV2; cdr3_nt: TGTGCCAGCAGTCCAGACGCCCTCTATGGCTACACCTTC; cdr3_aa: CASSPDALYGYTF
j_call: TRBJ2-7; clone_size: -; cdr3_length: 16; d_call: TRBD2; v_call: TRBV5-4; cdr3_nt: TGTGCCAGCAGCTCCAGACTAGCGGGAGGGCTAAACGAGCAGTACTTC; cdr3_aa: CASSSRLAGGLNEQYF
j_call: TRBJ1-4; clone_size: -; cdr3_length: 15; d_call: -; v_call: TRBV5-8; cdr3_nt: TGTGCCAGCACCCAAGAGGACTTCACTAATGAAAAACTGTTTTTT; cdr3_aa: CASTQEDFTNEKLFF
j_call: TRBJ1-2; clone_size: once; cdr3_length: 15; d_call: TRBD1; v_call: TRBV6-1; cdr3_nt: TGTGCCAGCAGTGTTGACAGGGGGCTGGGCTATGGCTACACCTTC; cdr3_aa: CASSVDRGLGYGYTF
j_call: TRBJ2-1; clone_size: -; cdr3_length: 14; d_call: TRBD1; v_call: TRBV23-1; cdr3_nt: TGCGCCAGCAGTCCAGACAGGGGTCACAATGAGCAGTTCTTC; cdr3_aa: CASSPDRGHNEQFF
j_call: TRBJ2-1; clone_size: -; cdr3_length: 13; d_call: -; v_call: TRBV18; cdr3_nt: TGTGCCAGCTCACAACTAGGTGGCAATGAGCAGTTCTTC; cdr3_aa: CASSQLGGNEQFF
j_call: TRBJ2-1; clone_size: -; cdr3_length: 15; d_call: TRBD2; v_call: TRBV15; cdr3_nt: TGTGCCACCAGCAAGCTAGCGGGGTCCTACAATGAGCAGTTCTTC; cdr3_aa: CATSKLAGSYNEQFF
j_call: TRBJ1-4; clone_size: -; cdr3_length: 12; d_call: -; v_call: TRBV28; cdr3_nt: TGTGCCAGCAGTTTACTTCAGGAAAAACTGTTTTTT; cdr3_aa: CASSLLQEKLFF